The following is a T cell receptor beta chain sequence with its context. Its target is not known. Each cDNA molecule carried a unique molecular identifier. A single record per CDR3 protein comes from TCRdb applying MiXCR to the 5' RACE reads. The table has tens of thousands of distinct CDR3 sequences, more than 13% seen once. Unmatched junction bases numbered 6, after V lost 1 base and J lost 4 bases. The CDR3 runs to 18 residues. CDR1 is SGHTA, CDR2 FQGTGA, per germline. This entry comes from a study of early T cells in non-severe SARS-CoV-2 infection. Study outcomes and limitations: Missing private and CD4 specificities, VDJdb matching favored anti-spike CD8 responses.

The chain recombines TRBV7-3 with TRBJ2-6; 11 nucleotides line up with TRBD2. Source material: whole blood. This TCR came from an adult who was a healthcare worker with PCR-confirmed SARS-CoV-2 infection or an uninfected control (not recorded which). The chain's CDR3 is CASSLNSLAGGGANVLTF. The CDR3 nucleotides read TGTGCCAGCAGCTTAAACAGTCTAGCGGGAGGAGGGGCCAACGTCCTGACTTTC.